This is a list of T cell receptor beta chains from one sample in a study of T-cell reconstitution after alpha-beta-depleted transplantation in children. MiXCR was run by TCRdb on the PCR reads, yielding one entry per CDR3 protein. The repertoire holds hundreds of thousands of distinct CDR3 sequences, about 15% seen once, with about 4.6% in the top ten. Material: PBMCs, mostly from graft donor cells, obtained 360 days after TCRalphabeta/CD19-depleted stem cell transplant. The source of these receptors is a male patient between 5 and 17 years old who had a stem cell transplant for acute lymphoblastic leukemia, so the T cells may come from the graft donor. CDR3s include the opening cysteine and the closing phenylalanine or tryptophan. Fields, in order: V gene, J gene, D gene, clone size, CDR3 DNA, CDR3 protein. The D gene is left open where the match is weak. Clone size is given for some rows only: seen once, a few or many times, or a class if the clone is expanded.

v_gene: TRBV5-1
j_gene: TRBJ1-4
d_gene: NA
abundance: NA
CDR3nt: TGCGCCAGCAGCTTTTCAGCATCCGAACATGAAAAACTGTTTTTT
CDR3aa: CASSFSASEHEKLFF

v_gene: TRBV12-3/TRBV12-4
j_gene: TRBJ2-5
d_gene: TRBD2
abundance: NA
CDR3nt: TGTGCCAGCACCTCAAGCGGGGTAGGAGAGACCCAGTACTTC
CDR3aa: CASTSSGVGETQYF

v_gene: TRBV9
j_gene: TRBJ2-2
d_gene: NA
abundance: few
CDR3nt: TGTGCCAGCAGCGTTAGGAGCGATCCCGGTAGTGCGGAGCTGTTTTTT
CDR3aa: CASSVRSDPGSAELFF

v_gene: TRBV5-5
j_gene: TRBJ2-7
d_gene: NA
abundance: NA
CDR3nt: TGTGCCAGCAGCTTTAGGGGGGAGGAGCAGTACTTC
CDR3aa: CASSFRGEEQYF

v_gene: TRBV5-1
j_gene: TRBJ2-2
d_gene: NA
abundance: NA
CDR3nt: TGCGCCAGCAGCTTGATCGGGACCACTTTAACCGGGGAGCTGTTTTTT
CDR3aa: CASSLIGTTLTGELFF

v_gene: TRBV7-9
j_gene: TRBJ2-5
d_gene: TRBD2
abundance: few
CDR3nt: TGTGCCAGCAGCTTAGCAAATCTGCGGGAGTTTATCGAGACCCAGTACTTC
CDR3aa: CASSLANLREFIETQYF

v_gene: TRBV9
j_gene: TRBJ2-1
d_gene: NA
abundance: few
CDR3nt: TGTGCCAGCAGCGTCTTCGAGGGGGTCTACAATGAGCAGTTCTTC
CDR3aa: CASSVFEGVYNEQFF

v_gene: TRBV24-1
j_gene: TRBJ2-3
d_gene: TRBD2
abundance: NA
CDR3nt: TGTGCCACCAGTATTGGGCCCCGCGGGAGATTCGCAGATACGCAGTATTTT
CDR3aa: CATSIGPRGRFADTQYF

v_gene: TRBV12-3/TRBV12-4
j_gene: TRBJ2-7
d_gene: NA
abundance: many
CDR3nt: TGTGCCAGCAGTTTAATTGACAGTCGAGGGAACGAGCAGTACTTC
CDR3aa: CASSLIDSRGNEQYF

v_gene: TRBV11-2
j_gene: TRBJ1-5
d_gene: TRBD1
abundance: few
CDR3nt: TGTGCCAGCAGCTTAGAGGGACAGGGGTTACGGAATCAGCCCCAGCATTTT
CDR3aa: CASSLEGQGLRNQPQHF

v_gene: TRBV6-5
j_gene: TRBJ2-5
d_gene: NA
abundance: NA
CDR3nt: TGTGCCAGCAGTTACGCACCTTACCAGATTCAAGAGACCCAGTACTTC
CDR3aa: CASSYAPYQIQETQYF

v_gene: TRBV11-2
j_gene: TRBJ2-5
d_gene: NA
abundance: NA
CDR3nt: TGTGCCAGCAGCTTAGTGGGGGGTGCAGAGACCCAGTACTTC
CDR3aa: CASSLVGGAETQYF

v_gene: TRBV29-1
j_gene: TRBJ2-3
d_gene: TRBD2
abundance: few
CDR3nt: TGCAGCGTCCGCGGGACTAGCATCACAGATACGCAGTATTTT
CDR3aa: CSVRGTSITDTQYF

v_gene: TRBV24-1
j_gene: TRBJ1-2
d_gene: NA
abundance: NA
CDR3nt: TGTGCCACCAGCGGGGGCCACAACGGTGGCTACACCTTC
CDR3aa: CATSGGHNGGYTF

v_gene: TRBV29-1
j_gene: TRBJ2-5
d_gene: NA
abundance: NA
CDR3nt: TGCAGCGTTGAAGGCAGCGAGGTTGTTGTAGCCCAAGAGACCCAGTACTTC
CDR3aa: CSVEGSEVVVAQETQYF

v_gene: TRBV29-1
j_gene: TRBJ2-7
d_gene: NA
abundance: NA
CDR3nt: TGCAGCGTCGCCCCGGGACTTTACCCGGGCGTGCAGTACTTC
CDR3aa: CSVAPGLYPGVQYF

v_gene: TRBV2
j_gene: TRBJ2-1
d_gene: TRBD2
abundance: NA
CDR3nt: TGTGCCAGCAGTGAAGAACTCCGGACTAGAGAATTCTTC
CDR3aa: CASSEELRTREFF

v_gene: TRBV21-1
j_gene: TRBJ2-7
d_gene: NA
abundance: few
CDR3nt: TGTGCCAGCAGCAAAGAACTAGCGGGAGGACCCCTCTACGAGCAGTACTTC
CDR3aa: CASSKELAGGPLYEQYF

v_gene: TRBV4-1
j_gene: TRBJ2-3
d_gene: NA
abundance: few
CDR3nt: TGCGCCAGCAGCCCTGGCAGGAGGGCCCCAGATACGCAGTATTTT
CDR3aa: CASSPGRRAPDTQYF

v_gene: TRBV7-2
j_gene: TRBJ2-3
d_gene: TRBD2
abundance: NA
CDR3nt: TGTGCCAGCAGCTTATGGGCTAGCGGGCGCACAGATACGCAGTATTTT
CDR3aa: CASSLWASGRTDTQYF

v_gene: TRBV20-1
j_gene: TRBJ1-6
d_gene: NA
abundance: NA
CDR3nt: TGCAGTGCTATGAAGGAGCGAAAATGGGGAACCCTCCACTTT
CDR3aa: CSAMKERKWGTLHF

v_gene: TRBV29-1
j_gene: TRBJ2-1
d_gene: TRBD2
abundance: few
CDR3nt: TGCAGCGTTGAGGGCCTAGCGGGATCCGGGGGTACAAATGAGCAGTTCTTC
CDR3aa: CSVEGLAGSGGTNEQFF

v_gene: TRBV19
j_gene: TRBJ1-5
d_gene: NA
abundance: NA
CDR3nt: TGTGCCAGTAGTATAGACCCGCAAGGGAGAAGCAATCAGCCCCAGCATTTT
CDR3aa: CASSIDPQGRSNQPQHF

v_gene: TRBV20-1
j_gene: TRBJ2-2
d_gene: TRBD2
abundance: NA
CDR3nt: TGCAGTGCTTCCAGGGCGGGGGGCACCGGGGAGCTGTTTTTT
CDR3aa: CSASRAGGTGELFF

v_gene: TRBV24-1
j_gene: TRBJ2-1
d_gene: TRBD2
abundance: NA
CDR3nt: TGTGCCACCAGTGATTCGGGCGGGAGCCGGTTGAATGAGCAGTTCTTC
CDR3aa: CATSDSGGSRLNEQFF

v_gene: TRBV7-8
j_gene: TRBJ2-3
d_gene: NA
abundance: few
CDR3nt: TGTGCCAGCAGCTTACTCCCGAGGGGAGGCACAGATACGCAGTATTTT
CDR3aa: CASSLLPRGGTDTQYF

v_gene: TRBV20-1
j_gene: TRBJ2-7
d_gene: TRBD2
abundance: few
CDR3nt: TGCAGTGCTAGGCCCAGCGGGAGATGGACCTACGAGCAGTACTTC
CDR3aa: CSARPSGRWTYEQYF

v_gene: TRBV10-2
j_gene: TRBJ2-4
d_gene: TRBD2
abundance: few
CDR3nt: TGCGCCAGCACGCTAGCGGGAGTACAAAACATTCAGTACTTC
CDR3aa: CASTLAGVQNIQYF

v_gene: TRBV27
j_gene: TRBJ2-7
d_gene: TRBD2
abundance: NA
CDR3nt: TGTGCCAGCAGTCCCTCTAGCGGGAGTATCACCTACGAGCAGTACTTC
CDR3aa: CASSPSSGSITYEQYF

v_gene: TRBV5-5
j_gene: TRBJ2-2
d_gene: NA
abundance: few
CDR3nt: TGTGCCAGCAGCTTTTACCGGACACTCGCCGGGGAGCTGTTTTTT
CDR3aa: CASSFYRTLAGELFF

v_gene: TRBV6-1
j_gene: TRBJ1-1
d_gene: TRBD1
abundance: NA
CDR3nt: TGTGCCAGCAGTGCCGACAGGGGGACAGAGAGCCGTACGGAAGCTTTCTTT
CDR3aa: CASSADRGTESRTEAFF

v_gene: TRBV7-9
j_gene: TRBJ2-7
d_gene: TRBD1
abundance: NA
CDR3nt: TGTGCCAGCAGCTTACATGGACAGGGGAGCTCCTACGAGCAGTACTTC
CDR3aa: CASSLHGQGSSYEQYF

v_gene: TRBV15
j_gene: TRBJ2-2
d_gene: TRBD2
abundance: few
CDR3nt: TGTGCCACCGGCCCGGGACTAGCGCCCGGGGAGCTGTTTTTT
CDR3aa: CATGPGLAPGELFF

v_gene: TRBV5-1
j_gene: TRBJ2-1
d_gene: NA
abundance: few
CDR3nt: TGCGCCAGCAGCTTAGGATCCACCCTTTCCGATGAGCAGTTCTTC
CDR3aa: CASSLGSTLSDEQFF

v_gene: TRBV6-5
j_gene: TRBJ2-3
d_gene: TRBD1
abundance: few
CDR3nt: TGTGCCAGCAGTTACTCGGGACAGGGGGCGCGGGATACGCAGTATTTT
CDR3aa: CASSYSGQGARDTQYF

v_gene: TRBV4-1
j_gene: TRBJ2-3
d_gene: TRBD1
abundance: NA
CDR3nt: TGCGCCAGCAGCCCTTCCCCGGGACAGGGTCCCTCAGATACGCAGTATTTT
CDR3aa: CASSPSPGQGPSDTQYF

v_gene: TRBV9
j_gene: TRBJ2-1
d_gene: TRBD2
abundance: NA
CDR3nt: TGTGCCAGCAGCGTAGTAGCGGGAGGGACCTACAATGAGCAGTTCTTC
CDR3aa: CASSVVAGGTYNEQFF

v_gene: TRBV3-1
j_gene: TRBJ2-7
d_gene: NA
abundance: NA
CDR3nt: TGTGCCAGCAGCCTAAGGGCCGGGAGTGACTACGAGCAGTACTTC
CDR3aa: CASSLRAGSDYEQYF

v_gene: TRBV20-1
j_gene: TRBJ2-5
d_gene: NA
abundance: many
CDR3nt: TGCAGTGCTAGAGAGTGGGGCTTAGCCAAAGAGACCCAGTACTTC
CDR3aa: CSAREWGLAKETQYF

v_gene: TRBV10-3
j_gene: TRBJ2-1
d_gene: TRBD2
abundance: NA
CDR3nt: TGTGCCATCAGTGAGTTCCCGACTAGCTCAGACAATGAGCAGTTCTTC
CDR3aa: CAISEFPTSSDNEQFF

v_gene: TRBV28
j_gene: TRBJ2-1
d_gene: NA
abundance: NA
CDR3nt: TGTGCCAGCAGCTCTACAAGGGGGAGCGGGCGCAATGAGCAGTTCTTC
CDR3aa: CASSSTRGSGRNEQFF

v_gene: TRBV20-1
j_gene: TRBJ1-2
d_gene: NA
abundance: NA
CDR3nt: TGCAGTGCTAGAGATCAGTCAGGTTTCTATGGCTACACCTTC
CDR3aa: CSARDQSGFYGYTF

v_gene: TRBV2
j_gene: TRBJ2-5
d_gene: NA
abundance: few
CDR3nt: TGTGCCAGCAGTGAATCCCTGGCAGTGTCCGCTGAGACCCAGTACTTC
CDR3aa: CASSESLAVSAETQYF

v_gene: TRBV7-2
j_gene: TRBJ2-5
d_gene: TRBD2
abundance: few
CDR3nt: TGTGCCAGCAGCTTAGACTCCGGACTAGTGGGGACCCAGTACTTC
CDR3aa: CASSLDSGLVGTQYF

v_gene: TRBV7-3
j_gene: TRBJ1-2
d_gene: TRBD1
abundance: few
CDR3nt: TGTGCCAGCAGCGAAGGAACAGGGGCCCCGACTAACTATGGCTACACCTTC
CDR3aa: CASSEGTGAPTNYGYTF

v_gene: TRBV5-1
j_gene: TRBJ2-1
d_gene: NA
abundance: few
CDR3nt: TGCGCCAGCGGTAGGACCTTCAGCTCCTACAATGAGCAGTTCTTC
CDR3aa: CASGRTFSSYNEQFF

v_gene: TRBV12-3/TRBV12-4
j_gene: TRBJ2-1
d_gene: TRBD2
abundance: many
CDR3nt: TGTGCCAGCAGTCCACTGGGACTAGGCTCCTACAATGAGCAGTTCTTC
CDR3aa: CASSPLGLGSYNEQFF

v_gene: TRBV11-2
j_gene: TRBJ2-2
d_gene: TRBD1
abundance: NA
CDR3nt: TGTGCCAGCAGCTTAGAAAGGACAGGGGGCGGATTCGGGGAGCTGTTTTTT
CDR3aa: CASSLERTGGGFGELFF

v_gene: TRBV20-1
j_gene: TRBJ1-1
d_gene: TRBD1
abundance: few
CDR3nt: TGCAGTGCGAAACCGGGACAGGGTGAAGTAGTTAAGACTGAAGCTTTCTTT
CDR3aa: CSAKPGQGEVVKTEAFF

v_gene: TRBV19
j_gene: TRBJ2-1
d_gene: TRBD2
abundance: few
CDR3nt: TGTGCCAGTAGTATGGGACTAGCACTATACAATGAGCAGTTCTTC
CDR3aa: CASSMGLALYNEQFF

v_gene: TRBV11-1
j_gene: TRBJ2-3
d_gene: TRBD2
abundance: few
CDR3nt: TGTGCCAGCAGCTTGAGGACTAGCGGGATTACTAGCACAGATACGCAGTATTTT
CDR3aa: CASSLRTSGITSTDTQYF

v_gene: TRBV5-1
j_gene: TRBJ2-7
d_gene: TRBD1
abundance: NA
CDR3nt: TGCGCCAGCAGCTTTGGGGCAGGGGGCGGGTACGAGCAGTACTTC
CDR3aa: CASSFGAGGGYEQYF